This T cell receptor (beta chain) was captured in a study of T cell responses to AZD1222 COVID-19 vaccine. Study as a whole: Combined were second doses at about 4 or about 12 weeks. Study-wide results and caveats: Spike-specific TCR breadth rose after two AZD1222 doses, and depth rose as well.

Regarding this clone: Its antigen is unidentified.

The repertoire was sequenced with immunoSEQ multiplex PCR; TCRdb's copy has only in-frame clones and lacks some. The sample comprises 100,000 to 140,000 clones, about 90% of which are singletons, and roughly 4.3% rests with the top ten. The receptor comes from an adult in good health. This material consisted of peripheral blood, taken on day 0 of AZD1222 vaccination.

CDR3 sequence: CASSNRRSPGDGYTF. The DNA of the CDR3 is TGTGCCAGCAGCAACCGACGATCACCGGGTGATGGCTACACCTTC. The chain uses TRBV7-2 and TRBJ1-2; D is uncertain. Germline V gene data show CDR1 as SGHTA and CDR2 as FQGNSA. V lost 5 bases and J 6 bases, leaving 19 bases between the germline ends. The CDR3 spans 15 residues.